This is a list of T cell receptor beta chains from one sample in a study of tissue T cells after allogeneic stem cell transplantation. Libraries were prepared by immunoSEQ multiplex PCR; TCRdb keeps only in-frame clonotypes and omits some of them. The sample has about 43,000 clones; roughly 92% are singletons. Sequencing used blood, obtained before transplantation. These receptors came from a woman aged 40 to 75 who later had graft-versus-host disease after an allogeneic stem cell transplant. The CDR3 runs from the conserved cysteine through the conserved F or W. D genes are given only for firm matches. Rows give clone size only sometimes, using once, few, many, or a class for an expanded clone.

TRBV5-4	15	TRBD2	TRBJ2-5	once	TGTGCCAGCAGCTTGGCAACTAGCGGGGGAGAGACCCAGTACTTC	CASSLATSGGETQYF
TRBV30	14	.	TRBJ2-3	.	TGTGCCTGGAGTTATGGTCCTAGCTCAGATACGCAGTATTTT	CAWSYGPSSDTQYF
TRBV6-1	14	.	TRBJ1-2	.	TGTGCCAGCAGTGATTCGGCCGTATCGGATGGCTACACCTTC	CASSDSAVSDGYTF
TRBV7-9	16	TRBD1	TRBJ2-3	.	TGTGCCAGCAGCTGGAGACAGGGTCCTAGCACAGATACGCAGTATTTT	CASSWRQGPSTDTQYF
TRBV5-4	15	.	TRBJ2-1	.	TGTGCCAGCAGCTTGGGCCTAAACTCCTACAATGAGCAGTTCTTC	CASSLGLNSYNEQFF
TRBV13	16	.	TRBJ1-3	.	TGTGCCAGCAGCTTCTTCTCAAAACCCTCTGGAAACACCATATATTTT	CASSFFSKPSGNTIYF
TRBV7-3	15	TRBD2	TRBJ2-1	.	TGTGCCAGCAGCTTTAGCGGGAGCAGCTACAATGAGCAGTTCTTC	CASSFSGSSYNEQFF
TRBV18	16	.	TRBJ2-5	.	TGTGCCAGCTCACCCCTGATAGGCGGAGCGATGGAGACCCAGTACTTC	CASSPLIGGAMETQYF
TRBV7-9	13	.	TRBJ2-7	.	TGTGCCAGCAGCCCCACCGGCGGGGCCGAGCAGTACTTC	CASSPTGGAEQYF
TRBV28	14	.	TRBJ1-4	few	TGTGCCAGCAGTTTTCAAGGGTACGGAGAAAAACTGTTTTTT	CASSFQGYGEKLFF
TRBV6-2/TRBV6-3	15	.	TRBJ2-1	.	TGTGCCAGCAGTAATCCAGCGGTCCTGTCAGATGAGCAGTTCTTC	CASSNPAVLSDEQFF
TRBV28	12	.	TRBJ2-7	.	TGTGCCAGCAGCCCGAAGCGTTACGAGCAGTACTTC	CASSPKRYEQYF
TRBV2	16	TRBD2	TRBJ2-2	.	TGTGCCAGCAGCGGACTAGCGGGAGGGTATGGCGGGGAGCTGTTTTTT	CASSGLAGGYGGELFF
TRBV19	16	TRBD2	TRBJ2-7	once	TGTGCCACCAAACCCTCCGGACTAGCGGGAACCTACGAGCAGTACTTC	CATKPSGLAGTYEQYF
TRBV16	14	.	TRBJ1-1	.	TGTGCCAGCAGCCACCGGGGAGGGGGCACTGAAGCTTTCTTT	CASSHRGGGTEAFF
TRBV5-6	11	.	TRBJ1-1	once	TGTGCCAGTCAGGGAGGCACTGAAGCTTTCTTT	CASQGGTEAFF
TRBV27	13	.	TRBJ1-1	once	TGTGCCAGCAGTTTATCGGTTGACATTGAAGCTTTCTTT	CASSLSVDIEAFF
TRBV19	16	TRBD2	TRBJ2-3	.	TGTGCCAGTAGTATAATCCGGACTAGCGGAACAGATACGCAGTATTTT	CASSIIRTSGTDTQYF
TRBV6-5	15	.	TRBJ1-2	.	TGTGCCAGCAGGCCTGATCAGGGTAGCGACTATGGCTACACCTTC	CASRPDQGSDYGYTF
TRBV3-1/TRBV3-2	17	TRBD2	TRBJ2-1	once	TGTGCCAGCAGCCAAGATATTATGGGACTAGCGGGAGAAGGGCAGTTCTTC	CASSQDIMGLAGEGQFF
TRBV19	13	.	TRBJ1-1	.	TGTGCCAGTAGTCCGGGGTCCGTCACTGAAGCTTTCTTT	CASSPGSVTEAFF
TRBV6-5	13	.	TRBJ2-3	.	TGTGCCAGCAGTTTTCAAGGGCCAGATACGCAGTATTTT	CASSFQGPDTQYF
TRBV7-8	15	TRBD2	TRBJ2-1	.	TGTGCCAGCAGCCGAGCTAGCGGGAGCTACAATGAGCAGTTCTTC	CASSRASGSYNEQFF
TRBV7-9	16	TRBD1	TRBJ2-1	.	TGTGCCAGCAGCTTCCGACCGGGACAGGGATACAATGAGCAGTTCTTC	CASSFRPGQGYNEQFF
TRBV30	13	TRBD1	TRBJ2-7	.	TGTGCCTGGAACCATGACAGGGTAGGCGAGCAGTACTTC	CAWNHDRVGEQYF
TRBV6-2/TRBV6-3	14	.	TRBJ1-1	.	TGTGCCAGCAGTTACAATGGGCGGGGGACTGAAGCTTTCTTT	CASSYNGRGTEAFF
TRBV12-5	13	TRBD1	TRBJ2-1	few	TGTGCTAGTGGTTTGGTATCAGGGGGCGAGCAGTTCTTC	CASGLVSGGEQFF
TRBV28	12	.	TRBJ2-2	.	TGTGCCAGCACGCTATTCAACGGGGAGCTGTTTTTT	CASTLFNGELFF
TRBV27	14	TRBD1	TRBJ1-2	.	TGTGCCAGCAGGGGGACAGGGTCTCTCTATGGCTACACCTTC	CASRGTGSLYGYTF
TRBV7-2	13	.	TRBJ1-5	.	TGTGCCAGCAGCTTAGGGGTCAATCAGCCCCAGCATTTT	CASSLGVNQPQHF
TRBV7-9	16	.	TRBJ2-2	.	TGTGCCAGCAGCCCCTTTCTGGGCTCGAACACCGGGGAGCTGTTTTTT	CASSPFLGSNTGELFF
TRBV5-4	13	.	TRBJ1-1	.	TGTGCCAGCAGCGCTGACCGGAACACTGAAGCTTTCTTT	CASSADRNTEAFF
TRBV25-1	15	TRBD1	TRBJ2-2	.	TGTGCCAGCAGTGCCGGGACAGGGGACACCGGGGAGCTGTTTTTT	CASSAGTGDTGELFF
TRBV6-5	15	.	TRBJ2-7	.	TGTGCCAGCAGGCTCTACCCCCAGGCGGGCTACGAGCAGTACTTC	CASRLYPQAGYEQYF
TRBV30	14	.	TRBJ1-5	.	TGTGCCTGGAGTGAGAATATGGGCAATCAGCCCCAGCATTTT	CAWSENMGNQPQHF
TRBV4-1	17	.	TRBJ2-3	once	TGCGCCAGCAGCCAAGCGGGACTGCCACATCAGATCGATACGCAGTATTTT	CASSQAGLPHQIDTQYF
TRBV6-5	12	.	TRBJ1-1	.	TGTGCCAGCACCGAAGAGGCGGGGGTTGCTTTCTTT	CASTEEAGVAFF
TRBV9	17	TRBD2	TRBJ2-1	.	TGTGCCAGCAGCGTCGGACTAGCGGGAGACGATGGCAATGAGCAGTTCTTC	CASSVGLAGDDGNEQFF
TRBV29-1	12	.	TRBJ1-4	.	TGCAGCGGCGGGGAGCATAATGAAAAACTGTTTTTT	CSGGEHNEKLFF
TRBV29-1	12	.	TRBJ1-2	.	TGCAGCGTTGATGGGACCAACTATGGCTACACCTTC	CSVDGTNYGYTF
TRBV27	14	.	TRBJ1-4	once	TGTGCCAGCAGCCCAGGGTTGGGCAGTGAAAAACTGTTTTTT	CASSPGLGSEKLFF
TRBV19	13	.	TRBJ2-1	.	TGTGCCAGTAGTGTCGGGTCCTACAATGAGCAGTTCTTC	CASSVGSYNEQFF
TRBV7-9	13	.	TRBJ2-7	.	TGTGCCAGCAGCGAAGGTCTGTCTGCGGAGCAGTACTTC	CASSEGLSAEQYF